The 27 T cell receptor beta chains below come from one sample, sequenced in a study of monozygotic twins with inflammatory bowel disease. With the 5' RACE reads reprocessed, TCRdb shows one record per CDR3 protein and no DNA. The sample yields around 410,000 distinct CDR3 sequences, of which the top ten take up approximately 2.3%. The specimen sequenced was blood. The receptors stem from a human donor with ulcerative colitis or Crohn's disease, or a healthy co-twin of an affected twin (not recorded which).

This chain joins TRBV20-1 and TRBJ1-1; TCRdb returns TRBD1, unconfirmable since there is no DNA. Germline V gene data show CDR1 as DFQATT and CDR2 as SNEGSKA (reference sequence). The length of the CDR3 is 18 residues. The CDR3 spells CSAIGTGGFGGVNTEAFF.

V usage is TRBV14 and J usage is TRBJ1-2; the TCRdb D gene call, TRBD1, has no DNA to confirm it. Germline CDR1 SGHDN, CDR2 FVKESK. The CDR3 runs 15 residues. CDR3 sequence: CASSQDTKGGRSPSF.

The genes are TRBV5-4 and TRBJ1-1; TCRdb reports TRBD1, a call that lacks DNA to check it against. Germline loops: CDR1 SGHNT, CDR2 YYREEE (reference sequence). The CDR3 consists of 15 residues. The CDR3 reads CASSRGGIPETEAFF.

The V call is TRBV2, the J call TRBJ1-1. Germline CDR1 SNHLY, CDR2 FYNNEI. CDR3 size: 17 residues. This CDR3 is CASSNRDIAFLNTEAFF.

CDR3 amino acids: CASRSGTGGRTGELFF. The V gene is TRBV7-9, the J gene TRBJ2-2; the TRBD1 assignment by TCRdb is unverifiable without DNA. Germline V lookup: CDR1 SEHNR, CDR2 FQNEAQ (reference sequence). The CDR3 length is 16 residues. Filled out from reference TRBV7-9 and TRBJ2-2, the complete variable domain reads DTGVSQNPRHKITKRGQNVTFRCDPISEHNRLYWYRQTLGQGPEFLTYFQNEAQLEKSRLLSDRFSAERPKGSFSTLEIQRTEQGDSAMYLCASRSGTGGRTGELFFGEGSRLTVL.

The rearrangement uses TRBV5-1 and TRBJ2-1; as DNA is missing, the TRBD2 call by TCRdb cannot be tested. The CDR3 is 20 residues long. Germline V gene lookup returns CDR1 SGHRS and CDR2 YFSETQ. The CDR3: CASSLVRGTSQAHIYNEQFF.

The V gene is TRBV24-1, the J gene TRBJ1-2. CDR3 length equals 15 residues. Germline loops: CDR1 KGHDR, CDR2 SFDVKD. This CDR3 is CATSDTGLQDYGYTF.

The chain has TRBV28 and TRBJ1-5. CDR1 and CDR2 from the germline V gene are MDHEN and SYDVKM. The CDR3 spans 16 residues. CDR3 protein: CASSLYGWHSNQPQHF.

This rearrangement joins TRBV6-1 to TRBJ1-1; the D call from TCRdb, TRBD1, cannot be confirmed without DNA. Per germline, CDR1 MNHNS and CDR2 SASEGT. The CDR3 loop spans 14 amino acids. CDR3 amino acids: CATKQGPLGAEAFF.

The rearrangement uses TRBV20-1 and TRBJ2-7; the TRBD1 assignment by TCRdb is unverifiable without DNA. The V gene's germline CDR1 is DFQATT and CDR2 SNEGSKA (reference sequence). This CDR3 region has 15 residues. This chain's CDR3 is CSANQGGTGTYEQYF.

This chain's CDR3 is CASSPRKALGGFNTDTQYF. V gene TRBV6-1 combines with J gene TRBJ2-3; TCRdb returns TRBD1, unconfirmable since there is no DNA. Per germline, CDR1 MNHNS and CDR2 SASEGT. The CDR3 is 19 amino acids.

V is TRBV9 and J is TRBJ2-2; TCRdb indicates TRBD1, and absent DNA this call remains unverified. The CDR3 is 16 amino acids. The germline V gene encodes CDR1 SGDLS and CDR2 YYNGEE. The CDR3 sequence is CASSTRQGAATGELFF.

The rearrangement links TRBV20-1 to TRBJ1-1; TCRdb picks TRBD1, but there is no DNA to check that call. The CDR3 spans 15 residues. Germline CDR1 reads DFQATT; CDR2 reads SNEGSKA (reference sequence). The CDR3 sequence: CSARVLAYRGPEAFF.

V gene TRBV28 combines with J gene TRBJ2-7; lacking DNA, the TRBD1 call made by TCRdb goes unchecked. Germline V gives CDR1 MDHEN, CDR2 SYDVKM. The CDR3 has 12 residues. Here the CDR3 reads CASSLYGNEQYF.

V and J are TRBV5-4 and TRBJ2-2. CDR1 and CDR2 (germline): SGHNT, YYREEE (reference sequence). The CDR3 is 12 amino acids. The CDR3 sequence is CASSLVRGELFF.

The chain employs TRBV7-2 and TRBJ2-5; TCRdb names TRBD2, which stays unverified in the absence of DNA. This CDR3 comprises 16 residues. Per the germline V gene, CDR1 is SGHTA and CDR2 is FQGNSA. The CDR3 loop reads CASSQGLAGAQETQYF.

The chain joins TRBV27 to TRBJ2-1; TCRdb selects TRBD1, and the lack of DNA leaves this call unchecked. Per germline, CDR1 MNHEY and CDR2 SMNVEV (reference sequence). The CDR3 is 13 amino acids. The CDR3 loop is CASSTTGDNEQFF.

This chain uses TRBV12-3 or TRBV12-4 with TRBJ2-7; the D gene TCRdb calls, TRBD1, cannot be checked with no DNA. The CDR3 is made up of 15 amino acids. The CDR3 here is CASSPWTGQDYEQYF.

The rearrangement joins TRBV14 to TRBJ2-7. The V gene's germline CDR1 is SGHDN and CDR2 FVKESK. The CDR3 spans 14 residues. CDR3 in amino acids: CASSPRKDGYEQYF.

This chain links TRBV27 with TRBJ1-5; TCRdb indicates TRBD1, and absent DNA this call remains unverified. Germline V lookup: CDR1 MNHEY, CDR2 SMNVEV (reference sequence). CDR3 size: 14 residues. CDR3 sequence: CASSARDRNQPQHF.

The V gene is TRBV11-2, the J gene TRBJ1-1. The CDR3 is made up of 15 amino acids. Per germline, CDR1 SGHAT and CDR2 FQNNGV. CDR3 residues: CASSSQGGGNTEAFF.

The rearrangement uses TRBV6-5 and TRBJ1-2. The CDR3 consists of 17 residues. Germline CDR1 is MNHEY and CDR2 is SVGAGI. CDR3 sequence reads: CASSYRFFGGVYYGYTF.

The V call is TRBV11-2, the J call TRBJ2-6; the D call of TRBD1 rests on TCRdb alone, since no DNA is present to check it. This CDR3 is built from 18 residues. CDR1 and CDR2 from the germline V gene are SGHAT and FQNNGV. This CDR3 is CASRAGARVFSGANVLTF.

J is TRBJ2-7 and V is TRBV20-1; TCRdb picks TRBD1, but there is no DNA to check that call. This CDR3 has 14 amino acids. Per the germline V gene, CDR1 is DFQATT and CDR2 is SNEGSKA (reference sequence). The chain's CDR3 is CSASGGGTTYEQYF.

This sequence joins TRBV29-1 and TRBJ2-1; the TCRdb D gene call, TRBD2, has no DNA to confirm it. The CDR3 runs to 13 residues. The germline gives CDR1 SQVTM, CDR2 ANQGSEA. CDR3 protein: CSVRAGNRNEQFF.

This chain uses TRBV3-1 with TRBJ2-1; the D call of TRBD1 rests on TCRdb alone, since no DNA is present to check it. The germline gives CDR1 LGHDT, CDR2 YNNKEL (reference sequence). The CDR3 has 14 residues. The CDR3 region is CASRDTSGADEQFF.

The chain uses TRBV3-1 and TRBJ1-1. Germline loops: CDR1 LGHDT, CDR2 YNNKEL (reference sequence). This CDR3 spans 12 amino acids. CDR3 sequence reads: CASSQGQTEAFF.